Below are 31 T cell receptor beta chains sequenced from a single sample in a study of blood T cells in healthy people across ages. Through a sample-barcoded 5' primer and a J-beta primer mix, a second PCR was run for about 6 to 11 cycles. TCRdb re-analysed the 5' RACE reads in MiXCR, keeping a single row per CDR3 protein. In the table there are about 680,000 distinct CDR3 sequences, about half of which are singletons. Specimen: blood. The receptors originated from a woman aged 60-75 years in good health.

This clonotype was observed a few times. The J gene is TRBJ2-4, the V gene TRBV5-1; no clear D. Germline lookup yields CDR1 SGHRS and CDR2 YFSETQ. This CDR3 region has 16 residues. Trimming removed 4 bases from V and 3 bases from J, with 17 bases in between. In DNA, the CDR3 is TGCGCCAGCAGCCCAGGACCCGCTTTAGGCAAAAACATTCAGTACTTC. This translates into CASSPGPALGKNIQYF.

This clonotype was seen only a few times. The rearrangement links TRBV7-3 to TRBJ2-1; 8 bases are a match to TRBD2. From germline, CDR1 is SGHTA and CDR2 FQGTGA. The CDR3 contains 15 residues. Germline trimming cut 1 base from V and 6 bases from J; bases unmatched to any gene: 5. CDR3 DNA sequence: TGTGCCAGCAGCTTAAGTCTAGCGGGTATCAATGAGCAGTTCTTC. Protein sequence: CASSLSLAGINEQFF.

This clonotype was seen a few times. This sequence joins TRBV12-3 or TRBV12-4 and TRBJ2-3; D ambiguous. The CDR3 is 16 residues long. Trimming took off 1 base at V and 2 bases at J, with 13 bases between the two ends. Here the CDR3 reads CASSLGERRDTDTQYF. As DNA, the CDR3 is TGTGCCAGCAGTTTAGGAGAGCGCCGAGACACAGATACGCAGTATTTT.

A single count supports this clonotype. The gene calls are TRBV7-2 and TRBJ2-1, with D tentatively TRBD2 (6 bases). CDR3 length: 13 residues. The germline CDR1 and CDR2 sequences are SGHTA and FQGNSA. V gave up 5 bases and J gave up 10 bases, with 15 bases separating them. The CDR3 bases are TGTGCCAGCAGCACGACTAGGGCACGGGAGCAGTTCTTC. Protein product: CASSTTRAREQFF.

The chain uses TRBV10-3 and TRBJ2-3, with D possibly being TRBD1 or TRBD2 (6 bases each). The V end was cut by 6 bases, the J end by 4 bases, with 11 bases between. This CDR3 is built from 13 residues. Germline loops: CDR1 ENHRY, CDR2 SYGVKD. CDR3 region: CAISQGRPDTQYF. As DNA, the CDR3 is TGTGCCATCAGCCAGGGGAGGCCAGATACGCAGTATTTT.

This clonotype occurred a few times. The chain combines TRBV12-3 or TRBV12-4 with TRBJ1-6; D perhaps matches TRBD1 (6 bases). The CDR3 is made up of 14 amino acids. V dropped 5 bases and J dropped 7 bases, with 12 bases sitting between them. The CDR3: CASSAGTRNSPLHF. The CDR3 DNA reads TGTGCCAGCAGTGCCGGGACAAGGAATTCACCCCTCCACTTT.

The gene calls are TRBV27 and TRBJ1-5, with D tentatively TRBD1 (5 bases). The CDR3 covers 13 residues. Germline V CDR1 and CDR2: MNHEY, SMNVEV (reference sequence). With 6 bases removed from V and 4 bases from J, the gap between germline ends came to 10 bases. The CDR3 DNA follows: TGTGCCAGCAGGCTACGGGGGAATCAGCCCCAGCATTTT. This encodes CASRLRGNQPQHF.

The CDR3 loop is CASSLATGRETQYF. CDR3 sequence (DNA): TGCGCCAGCAGCTTGGCTACGGGGCGAGAGACCCAGTACTTC. The V and J genes are TRBV5-1 and TRBJ2-7; D could derive from TRBD1 or TRBD2 (5 bases each). The J call may be wrong; the DNA end is better matched by TRBJ2-5. Germline CDR1 is SGHRS and CDR2 is YFSETQ. The CDR3 spans 14 residues.

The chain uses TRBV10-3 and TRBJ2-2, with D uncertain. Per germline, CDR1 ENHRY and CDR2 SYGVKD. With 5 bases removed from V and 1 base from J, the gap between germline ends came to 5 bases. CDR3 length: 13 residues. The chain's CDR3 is CAISRQNTGELFF. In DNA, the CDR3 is TGTGCCATCAGTCGCCAGAACACCGGGGAGCTGTTTTTT.

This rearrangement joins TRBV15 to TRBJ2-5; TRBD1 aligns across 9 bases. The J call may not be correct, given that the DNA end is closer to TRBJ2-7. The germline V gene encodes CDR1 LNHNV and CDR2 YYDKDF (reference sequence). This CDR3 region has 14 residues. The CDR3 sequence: CATSGGTGWCEQYF. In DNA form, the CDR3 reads TGTGCCACCAGCGGGGGGACAGGGTGGTGCGAGCAGTACTTC.

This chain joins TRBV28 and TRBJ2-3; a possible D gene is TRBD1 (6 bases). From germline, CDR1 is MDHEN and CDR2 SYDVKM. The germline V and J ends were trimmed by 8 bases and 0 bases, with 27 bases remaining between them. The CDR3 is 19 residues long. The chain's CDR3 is CASHGTRIKRQSSTDTQYF. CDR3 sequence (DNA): TGTGCCAGCCACGGGACACGGATCAAACGCCAAAGTAGCACAGATACGCAGTATTTT.

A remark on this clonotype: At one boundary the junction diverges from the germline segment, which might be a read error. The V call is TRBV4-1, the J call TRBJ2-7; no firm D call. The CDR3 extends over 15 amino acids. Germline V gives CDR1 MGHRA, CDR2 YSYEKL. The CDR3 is CASSQDRAGPPEQNF. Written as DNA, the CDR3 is TGCGCCAGCAGCCAAGATCGGGCAGGTCCCCCAGAGCAGAACTTC.

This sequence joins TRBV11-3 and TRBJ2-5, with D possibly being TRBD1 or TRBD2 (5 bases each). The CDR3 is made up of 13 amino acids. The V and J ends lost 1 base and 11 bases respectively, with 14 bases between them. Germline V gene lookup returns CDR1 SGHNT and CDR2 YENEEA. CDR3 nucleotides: TGTGCCAGCAGCTTAGGGGACCTAAATGAGCAGTACTTC. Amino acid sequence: CASSLGDLNEQYF.

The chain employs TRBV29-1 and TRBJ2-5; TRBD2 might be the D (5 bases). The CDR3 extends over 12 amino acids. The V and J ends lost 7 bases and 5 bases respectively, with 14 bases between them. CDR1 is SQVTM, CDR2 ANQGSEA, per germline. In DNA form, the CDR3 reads TGCAGCGCTGTAGGACTTATGGAGACCCAGTACTTC. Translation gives CSAVGLMETQYF.

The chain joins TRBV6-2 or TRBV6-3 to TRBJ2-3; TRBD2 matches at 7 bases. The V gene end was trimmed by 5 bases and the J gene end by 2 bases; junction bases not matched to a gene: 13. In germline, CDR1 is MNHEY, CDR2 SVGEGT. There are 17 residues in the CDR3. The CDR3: CASSTEELAFFTDTQYF. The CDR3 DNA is TGTGCCAGCAGTACTGAAGAACTAGCGTTTTTCACAGATACGCAGTATTTT.

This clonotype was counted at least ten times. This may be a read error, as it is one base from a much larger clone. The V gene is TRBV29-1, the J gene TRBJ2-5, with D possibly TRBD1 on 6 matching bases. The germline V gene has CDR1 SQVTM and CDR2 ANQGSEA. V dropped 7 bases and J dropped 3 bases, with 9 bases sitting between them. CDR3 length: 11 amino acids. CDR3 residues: CSGDRKETQYF. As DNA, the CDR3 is TGCAGCGGTGACAGGAAAGAGACCCAGTACTTC.

The CDR3 loop is CASTTWQTNYGYTF. CDR3 nucleotides: TGTGCCAGCACTACGTGGCAGACGAACTATGGCTACACCTTC. The chain joins TRBV12-3 or TRBV12-4 to TRBJ1-2; no clear D. This CDR3 comprises 14 residues. V lost 7 bases and J lost 2, with 14 bases in between.

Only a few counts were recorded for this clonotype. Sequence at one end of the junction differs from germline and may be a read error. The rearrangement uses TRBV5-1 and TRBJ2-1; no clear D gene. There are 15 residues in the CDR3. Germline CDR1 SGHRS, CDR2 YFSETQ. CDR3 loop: CASSLNSPAYSEQFF. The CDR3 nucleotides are TGCGCCAGCAGCTTGAATAGCCCCGCATACAGTGAGCAGTTCTTC.

This CDR3 is CASSFSSGSGNEQYF. For the CDR3, the DNA is TGTGCCAGCAGCTTTTCGAGCGGGAGTGGAAATGAGCAGTACTTC. The chain links TRBV11-1 to TRBJ2-5; 8 bases map to TRBD2. Germline CDR1 SGHAT, CDR2 FQDESV (reference sequence). CDR3 length: 15 amino acids. Unmatched junction bases numbered 14, after V lost 3 bases and J lost 11 bases.

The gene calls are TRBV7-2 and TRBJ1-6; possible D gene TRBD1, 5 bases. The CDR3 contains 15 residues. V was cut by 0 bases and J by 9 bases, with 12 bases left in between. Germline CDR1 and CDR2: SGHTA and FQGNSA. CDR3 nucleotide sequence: TGTGCCAGCAGCTTAGCTGGGGGGATGGTTTCACCCCTCCACTTT. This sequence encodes CASSLAGGMVSPLHF.

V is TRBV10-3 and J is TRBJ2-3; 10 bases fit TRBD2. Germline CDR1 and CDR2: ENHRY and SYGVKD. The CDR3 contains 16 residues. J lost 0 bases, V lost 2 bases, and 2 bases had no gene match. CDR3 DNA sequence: TGTGCCATCAGTGAGGGACTAGCGGCTAGCACAGATACGCAGTATTTT. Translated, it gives CAISEGLAASTDTQYF.

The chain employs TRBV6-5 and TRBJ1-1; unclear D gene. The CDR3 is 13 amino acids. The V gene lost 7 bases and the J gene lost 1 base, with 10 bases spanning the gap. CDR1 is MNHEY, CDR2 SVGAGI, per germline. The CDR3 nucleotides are TGTGCCAGCACGCGGGTGGGGAACACTGAAGCTTTCTTT. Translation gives CASTRVGNTEAFF.

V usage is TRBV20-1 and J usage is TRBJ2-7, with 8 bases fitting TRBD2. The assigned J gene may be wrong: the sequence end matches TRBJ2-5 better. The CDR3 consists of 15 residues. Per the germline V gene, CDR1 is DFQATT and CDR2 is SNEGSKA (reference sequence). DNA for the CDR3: TGCAGTGCTAGCTCCCCGATAGCGGGAACGGAGACCCAGTACTTC. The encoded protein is CSASSPIAGTETQYF.

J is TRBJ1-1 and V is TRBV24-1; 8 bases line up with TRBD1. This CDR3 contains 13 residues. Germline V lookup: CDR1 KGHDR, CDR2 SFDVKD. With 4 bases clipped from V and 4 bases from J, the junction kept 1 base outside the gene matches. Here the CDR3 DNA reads TGTGCCACCAGTGAGACAGGGGTCACTGAAGCTTTCTTT. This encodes CATSETGVTEAFF.

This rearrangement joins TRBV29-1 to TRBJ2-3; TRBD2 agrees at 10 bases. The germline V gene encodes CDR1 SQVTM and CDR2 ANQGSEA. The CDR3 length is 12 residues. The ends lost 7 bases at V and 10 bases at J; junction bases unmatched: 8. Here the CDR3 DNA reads TGCAGCGGTGGAGCTAGCGGGAGTCCGCAGTATTTT. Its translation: CSGGASGSPQYF.

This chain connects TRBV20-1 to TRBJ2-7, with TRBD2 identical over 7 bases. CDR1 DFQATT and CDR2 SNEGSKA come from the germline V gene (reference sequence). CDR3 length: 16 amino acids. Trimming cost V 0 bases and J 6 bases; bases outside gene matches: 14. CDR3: CSARDPSGLVEGEQYF. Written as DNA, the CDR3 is TGCAGTGCTAGAGATCCCTCCGGACTAGTCGAAGGCGAGCAGTACTTC.

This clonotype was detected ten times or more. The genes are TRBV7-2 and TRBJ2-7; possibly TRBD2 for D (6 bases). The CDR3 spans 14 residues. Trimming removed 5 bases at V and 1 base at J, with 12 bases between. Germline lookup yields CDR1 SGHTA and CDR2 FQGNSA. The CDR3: CASSPPGLSYEQYF. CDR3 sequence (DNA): TGTGCCAGCAGCCCCCCGGGACTGTCCTACGAGCAGTACTTC.

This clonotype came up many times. CDR3: CSARDVARETQYF. CDR3 DNA sequence: TGCAGTGCCCGGGACGTAGCACGGGAGACCCAGTACTTC. V and J are TRBV20-1 and TRBJ2-5, with D perhaps TRBD1 or TRBD2 (5 bases each). Germline loops: CDR1 DFQATT, CDR2 SNEGSKA (reference sequence). CDR3 length: 13 residues. V was pared by 6 bases and J by 5 bases, with 16 bases between.

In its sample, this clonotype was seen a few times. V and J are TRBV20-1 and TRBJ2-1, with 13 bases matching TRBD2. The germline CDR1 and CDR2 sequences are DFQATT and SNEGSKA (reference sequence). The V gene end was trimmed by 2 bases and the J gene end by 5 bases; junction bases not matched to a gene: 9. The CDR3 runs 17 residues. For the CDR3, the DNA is TGCAGTGCTAGACCCGGGACTAGCGGGAAAAGGAACAATGAGCAGTTCTTC. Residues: CSARPGTSGKRNNEQFF.

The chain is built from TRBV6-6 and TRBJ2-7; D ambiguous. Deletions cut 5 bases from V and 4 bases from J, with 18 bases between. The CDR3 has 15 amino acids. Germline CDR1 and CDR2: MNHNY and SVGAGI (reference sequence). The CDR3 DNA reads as TGTGCCAGCAGTCTCGAATTCAGACCCCTTTACGAGCAGTACTTC. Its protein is CASSLEFRPLYEQYF.

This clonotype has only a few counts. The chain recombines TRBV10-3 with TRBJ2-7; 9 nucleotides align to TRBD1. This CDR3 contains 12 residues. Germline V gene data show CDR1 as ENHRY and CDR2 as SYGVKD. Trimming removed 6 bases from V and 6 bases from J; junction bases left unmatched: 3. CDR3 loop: CAIRGTGLEQYF. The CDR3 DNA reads TGTGCCATCAGGGGGACAGGGCTCGAGCAGTACTTC.